This TCR beta chain was sequenced during a study of blood T cell repertoires in COVID-19. Turning to the study itself: PBMCs, B-cell-depleted T cells, or T cells were the source of the cDNA or gDNA that made up the material.

The germline V and J ends were trimmed by 1 base and 9 bases, with 16 bases remaining between them. Germline values: CDR1 MGHDK, CDR2 SYGVNS. The CDR3 extends over 15 amino acids. Original handling: Nucleated cell counts were estimated from reference gene primer amplification. Generated by immunoSEQ multiplex PCR, the TCRdb table keeps only in-frame clones and is missing some. Clone size and the V and J calls come from that table; the DNA yielded D and trimming. Of about 28,000 clones listed, 87% were seen once; the top ten hold about a tenth. The specimen sequenced was peripheral blood. This receptor was taken from a human donor in a cohort sampled during active COVID-19. The chain recombines TRBV25-1 with TRBJ2-1; possible D gene TRBD1, 6 bases. The CDR3 region is CASSEFVGGASEQFF. CDR3 DNA: TGTGCCAGCAGTGAATTTGTAGGGGGAGCTAGTGAGCAGTTCTTC.